This TCR beta chain emerged from a study of CD8 T cells in ankylosing spondylitis. Points from the study as a whole: A TCR beta motif made of 7 to 9 highly homologous variants seemed typical of ankylosing spondylitis blood. Reports say disease-linked clones showed up significantly more in matched ankylosing spondylitis synovial fluid.

Of note for this clonotype: Its antigen is not known.

Germline V lookup: CDR1 MDHEN, CDR2 SYDVKM. This CDR3 comprises 15 residues. V was cut by 4 bases and J by 4 bases, with 13 bases left in between. TCRdb recomputed calls from the 5' RACE reads with MiXCR, one row per CDR3 protein. The table has some 290,000 distinct CDR3 sequences, around 19% seen once. The sequence derives from a male donor with ankylosing spondylitis or in good health (not recorded which). The gene calls are TRBV28 and TRBJ1-4; D is perhaps TRBD1 (5 bases). Source material: blood, either unsorted or a sorted T cell fraction (not recorded which). The CDR3 here is CASSSQQAINEKLFF. CDR3 bases: TGTGCCAGCAGTTCCCAACAGGCTATTAATGAAAAACTGTTTTTT.